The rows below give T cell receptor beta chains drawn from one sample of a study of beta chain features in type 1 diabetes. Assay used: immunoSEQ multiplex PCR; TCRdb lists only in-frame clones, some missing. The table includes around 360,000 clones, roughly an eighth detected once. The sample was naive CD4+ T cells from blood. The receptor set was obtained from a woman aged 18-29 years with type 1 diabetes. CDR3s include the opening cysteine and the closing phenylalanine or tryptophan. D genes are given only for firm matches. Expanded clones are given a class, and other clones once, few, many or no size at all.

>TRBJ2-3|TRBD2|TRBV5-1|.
CASSLTGGSTDTQYF
TGCGCCAGCAGCCTGACGGGGGGGAGCACAGATACGCAGTATTTT
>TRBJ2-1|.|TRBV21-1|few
CASSKASRRDEQFF
TGTGCCAGCAGCAAAGCCTCTAGGCGGGATGAGCAGTTCTTC
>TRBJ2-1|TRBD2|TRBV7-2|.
CASSLVLGASGVNEQFF
TGTGCCAGCAGCTTAGTTCTTGGGGCTAGCGGGGTCAATGAGCAGTTCTTC
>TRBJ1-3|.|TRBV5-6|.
CASSPRWASGNTIYF
TGTGCCAGCAGCCCCCGGTGGGCCTCCGGAAACACCATATATTTT
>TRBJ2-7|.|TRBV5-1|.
CASSSGLGSYEQYF
TGCGCCAGCAGCTCGGGTTTGGGCTCCTACGAGCAGTACTTC
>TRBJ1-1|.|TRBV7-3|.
CASSPDRRKAFF
TGTGCCAGCAGCCCCGACAGGCGTAAAGCTTTCTTT
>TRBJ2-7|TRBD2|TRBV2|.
CASRVGLAGSYEQYF
TGTGCCAGCCGTGTGGGACTAGCGGGGAGCTACGAGCAGTACTTC
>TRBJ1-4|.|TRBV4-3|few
CASSQDPATNEKLFF
TGCGCCAGCAGCCAAGATCCGGCAACTAATGAAAAACTGTTTTTT
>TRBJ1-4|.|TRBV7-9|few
CASSFPGANEKLFF
TGTGCCAGCAGCTTTCCGGGGGCTAATGAAAAACTGTTTTTT
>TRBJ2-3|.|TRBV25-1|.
CASSEGVPSTDTQYF
TGTGCCAGCAGTGAAGGAGTACCTAGCACAGATACGCAGTATTTT
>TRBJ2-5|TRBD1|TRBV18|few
CASSSLRGTGDQETQYF
TGTGCCAGCTCATCGCTGAGGGGGACAGGGGACCAAGAGACCCAGTACTTC
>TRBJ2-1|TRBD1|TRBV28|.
CASSGQDRTNSNEQFF
TGTGCCAGCAGCGGACAGGACAGAACCAATTCCAATGAGCAGTTCTTC
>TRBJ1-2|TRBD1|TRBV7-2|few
CASSLEPGGGYTF
TGTGCCAGCAGCTTAGAACCAGGGGGCGGCTACACCTTC
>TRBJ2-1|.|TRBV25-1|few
CASVSAGSHNEQFF
TGTGCCAGCGTTAGTGCGGGTTCCCACAATGAGCAGTTCTTC
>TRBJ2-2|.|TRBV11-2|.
CASSLAARRVELFF
TGTGCCAGCAGCTTAGCGGCTCGCCGGGTGGAGCTGTTTTTT
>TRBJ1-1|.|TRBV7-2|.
CASSSRGRGTEAFF
TGTGCCAGCAGCTCGAGAGGCCGGGGCACTGAAGCTTTCTTT
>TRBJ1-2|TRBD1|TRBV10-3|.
CAISGTGDYGYTF
TGTGCCATCAGTGGGACAGGGGACTATGGCTACACCTTC
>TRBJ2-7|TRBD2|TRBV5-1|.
CASSPIGAGELYEQYF
TGCGCCAGCAGCCCGATCGGGGCGGGAGAGCTCTACGAGCAGTACTTC
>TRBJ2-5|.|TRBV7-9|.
CASSLGGLSGIIETQYF
TGTGCCAGCAGCTTAGGCGGACTCTCCGGAATAATAGAGACCCAGTACTTC
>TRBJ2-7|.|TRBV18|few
CASSPTRSNEQYF
TGTGCCAGCTCACCCACTAGATCCAACGAGCAGTACTTC
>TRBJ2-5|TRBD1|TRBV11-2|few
CASSSLNRGTQETQYF
TGTGCCAGCAGCTCACTCAACAGGGGTACTCAAGAGACCCAGTACTTC
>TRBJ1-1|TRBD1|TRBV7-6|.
CASSNRDRDTEAFF
TGTGCCAGCAGCAACCGGGACAGGGACACTGAAGCTTTCTTT
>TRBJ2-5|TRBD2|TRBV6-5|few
CASSYSGGIETQYF
TGTGCCAGCAGTTACTCGGGAGGGATAGAGACCCAGTACTTC
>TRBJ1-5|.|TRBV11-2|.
CASSLSGQPQHF
TGTGCCAGCAGCTTATCGGGTCAGCCCCAGCATTTT
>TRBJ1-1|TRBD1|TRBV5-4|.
CAAHGAGGDTEAFF
TGTGCCGCCCACGGGGCAGGGGGTGATACTGAAGCTTTCTTT
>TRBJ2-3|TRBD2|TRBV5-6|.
CASSLVAGGMDTQYF
TGTGCCAGCAGCTTGGTGGCGGGAGGAATGGATACGCAGTATTTT
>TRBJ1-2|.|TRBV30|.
CAWSQGGGYTF
TGTGCCTGGAGTCAGGGAGGCGGCTACACCTTC
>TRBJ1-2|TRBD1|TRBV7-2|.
CASSLPTGVGYTF
TGTGCCAGCAGCTTACCGACAGGGGTTGGCTACACCTTC
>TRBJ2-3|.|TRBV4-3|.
CASSQAPGTSTDTQYF
TGCGCCAGCAGCCAAGCCCCGGGGACTAGCACAGATACGCAGTATTTT
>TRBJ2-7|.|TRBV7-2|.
CASSLVLEREQYF
TGTGCCAGCAGCTTAGTACTGGAGAGGGAGCAGTACTTC
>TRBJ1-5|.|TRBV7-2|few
CASSLDGSVQPQHF
TGTGCCAGCAGCTTAGACGGTTCGGTTCAGCCCCAGCATTTT
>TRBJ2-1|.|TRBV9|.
CASSVALGGMGNNEQFF
TGTGCCAGCAGCGTAGCTCTCGGGGGAATGGGAAACAATGAGCAGTTCTTC
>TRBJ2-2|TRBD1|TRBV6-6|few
CASSSGQGTGELFF
TGTGCCAGCAGTTCGGGACAGGGCACCGGGGAGCTGTTTTTT
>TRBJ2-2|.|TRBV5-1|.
CASSSQGNTGELFF
TGCGCCAGCAGCTCCCAGGGGAACACCGGGGAGCTGTTTTTT
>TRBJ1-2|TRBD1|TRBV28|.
CASSYGPGGYGYTF
TGTGCCAGCAGTTACGGGCCAGGGGGCTATGGCTACACCTTC
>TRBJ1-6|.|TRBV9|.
CASSGFLNSPLHF
TGTGCCAGCAGCGGTTTCCTCAATTCACCCCTCCACTTT
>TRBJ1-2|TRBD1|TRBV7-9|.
CASSLRAGGGYGYTF
TGTGCCAGCAGCTTACGGGCAGGGGGCGGCTATGGCTACACCTTC
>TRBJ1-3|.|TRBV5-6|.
CASSLVSAGNTIYF
TGTGCCAGCAGCTTGGTGTCGGCTGGAAACACCATATATTTT
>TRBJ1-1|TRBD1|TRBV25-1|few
CASRADEGQGDTEAFF
TGTGCCAGCAGGGCCGATGAGGGACAGGGCGACACTGAAGCTTTCTTT
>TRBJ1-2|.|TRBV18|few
CASSTGNYGYTF
TGTGCCAGCTCAACGGGAAACTATGGCTACACCTTC
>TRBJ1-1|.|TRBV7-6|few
CASSVHPGEAFF
TGTGCCAGCAGCGTTCACCCAGGGGAAGCTTTCTTT
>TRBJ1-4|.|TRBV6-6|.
CASRRQLTNEKLFF
TGTGCCAGCAGGCGACAGCTCACTAATGAAAAACTGTTTTTT
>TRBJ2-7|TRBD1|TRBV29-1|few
CSAIQGNSYEQYF
TGCAGCGCTATACAGGGGAATTCCTACGAGCAGTACTTC
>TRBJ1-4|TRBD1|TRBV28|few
CASSFRQGRGNEKLFF
TGTGCCAGCAGTTTTCGACAGGGAAGGGGGAATGAAAAACTGTTTTTT
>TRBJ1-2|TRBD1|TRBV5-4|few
CASSSRGDYGYTF
TGTGCCAGCAGCTCCAGGGGGGACTATGGCTACACCTTC
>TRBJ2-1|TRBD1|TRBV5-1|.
CASSWGRGQGTFSYNEQFF
TGCGCCAGCAGCTGGGGACGAGGACAGGGGACGTTCTCCTACAATGAGCAGTTCTTC
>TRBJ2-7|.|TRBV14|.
CASSQAPFGANYEQYF
TGTGCCAGCAGCCAAGCCCCCTTTGGGGCCAACTACGAGCAGTACTTC
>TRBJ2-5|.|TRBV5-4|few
CASSQKGAETQYF
TGTGCCAGCAGCCAGAAGGGAGCCGAGACCCAGTACTTC
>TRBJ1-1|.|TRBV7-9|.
CASSRDSTEAFF
TGTGCCAGCAGCCGCGACAGCACTGAAGCTTTCTTT
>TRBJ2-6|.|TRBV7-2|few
CASSNGLPLGANVLTF
TGTGCCAGCAGCAACGGACTGCCCCTTGGGGCCAACGTCCTGACTTTC
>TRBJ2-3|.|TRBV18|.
CASSPLGGDTQYF
TGTGCCAGCTCACCACTGGGGGGAGATACGCAGTATTTT
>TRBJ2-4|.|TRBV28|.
CASSFGAPGDIQYF
TGTGCCAGCAGTTTTGGGGCCCCGGGGGACATTCAGTACTTC
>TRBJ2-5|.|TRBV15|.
CATSLQGPQETQYF
TGTGCCACCAGCCTACAGGGCCCCCAAGAGACCCAGTACTTC
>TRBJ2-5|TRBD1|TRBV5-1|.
CASSAQPTGEETQYF
TGCGCCAGCAGCGCCCAACCGACAGGGGAAGAGACCCAGTACTTC
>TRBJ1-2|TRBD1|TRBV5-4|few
CASSPGQEEGYGYTF
TGTGCCAGCAGCCCCGGACAGGAAGAAGGCTATGGCTACACCTTC
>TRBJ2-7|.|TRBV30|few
CAWSQPGLSYEQYF
TGTGCCTGGAGTCAACCGGGACTCTCCTACGAGCAGTACTTC
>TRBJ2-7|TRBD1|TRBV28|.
CASSLFGQGYEQYF
TGTGCCAGCAGTTTATTCGGACAGGGGTACGAGCAGTACTTC
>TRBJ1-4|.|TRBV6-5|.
CASRGRNLIQEKLFF
TGTGCCAGCAGGGGCAGAAACCTAATCCAGGAAAAACTGTTTTTT